Presented here are 10 T cell receptor beta chains from one specimen sequenced in a study of blood T cell repertoires in COVID-19. Repertoires were generated with immunoSEQ multiplex PCR, while TCRdb's copy carries only in-frame clones and drops some. The sample has about 240,000 clones; approximately 80% are singletons. The sequenced material came from peripheral blood. Source of these receptors: a woman older than 75 with COVID-19, enrolled during active disease.

This rearrangement joins TRBV29-1 to TRBJ1-5; no clear D. The CDR3 totals 12 residues. Deletions cut 5 bases from V and 2 bases from J, with 7 bases between. Germline CDR1 reads SQVTM; CDR2 reads ANQGSEA. As DNA, the CDR3 is TGCAGCGTTACGGTAGGCAATCAGCCCCAGCATTTT. Protein sequence: CSVTVGNQPQHF. Full variable domain (rest looked up from reference TRBV29-1 and TRBJ1-5): SAVISQKPSRDICQRGTSLTIQCQVDSQVTMMFWYRQQPGQSLTLIATANQGSEATYESGFVIDKFPISRPNLTFSTLTVSNMSPEDSSIYLCSVTVGNQPQHFGDGTRLSIL.

This clone was seen a handful of times. The CDR3 spells CASSYQSGNLSNEQFF. The CDR3 nucleotides read TGTGCCAGCAGTTACCAGAGCGGGAACCTCTCCAATGAGCAGTTCTTC. The V call is TRBV6-7, the J call TRBJ2-1; 7 bases fit TRBD2. TRBV6-7 is placed among ORFs of uncertain function. The CDR3 covers 16 residues. J was trimmed by 6 bases and V by 2 bases; bases with no gene match: 10.

The chain links TRBV11-2 to TRBJ1-1; D perhaps matches TRBD1 (5 bases). The V gene lost 5 bases and the J gene lost 5 bases, with 18 bases spanning the gap. The V gene's germline CDR1 is SGHAT and CDR2 FQNNGV. The CDR3 contains 15 residues. CDR3 residues: CASSPKLLGGTEAFF. The CDR3 DNA reads TGTGCCAGCAGCCCGAAGCTTCTGGGGGGAACTGAAGCTTTCTTT.

The rearrangement joins TRBV11-2 to TRBJ2-7, with 9 bases lining up with TRBD2. The CDR3 has 15 residues. CDR1 is SGHAT, CDR2 FQNNGV, per germline. Trimming took 3 bases from V and 2 from J; bases not matched to a gene: 5. Written as DNA, the CDR3 is TGTGCCAGCAGCTTTCGGATAGCGGGGGCCTACGAGCAGTACTTC. Residues: CASSFRIAGAYEQYF.

This clone has just a few counts. The V gene is TRBV6-5, the J gene TRBJ1-2, with D unresolved. The germline V gene encodes CDR1 MNHEY and CDR2 SVGAGI. The ends were cut back, 8 bases at V and 10 bases at J, with 17 bases in the middle. CDR3 length: 12 residues. CDR3 DNA: TGTGCCAGCGGTTCTGCGGTCTTTGACTACACCTTC. Translation: CASGSAVFDYTF.

The chain has TRBV30 and TRBJ2-3, with TRBD1 matching 9 bases. Germline V gene sequence: CDR1 GTSNPN, CDR2 SVGIG (reference sequence). The CDR3 has 14 amino acids. With V trimmed by 3 bases and J by 6 bases, 7 bases remained unmatched. The CDR3 bases are TGTGCCTGGAGCCCGGGACAGGGCTGGGATACGCAGTATTTT. Translated: CAWSPGQGWDTQYF.

The CDR3 nucleotides read TGTGCCAGCAGTCGCACGGAGATTAATCAGCCCCAGCATTTT. Its translation is CASSRTEINQPQHF. This chain uses TRBV3-1 (or the pseudogene TRBV3-2) with TRBJ1-5; D is uncertain. Germline V gene sequence: CDR1 LGHDT, CDR2 YNNKEL (reference sequence). Between the trimmed V and J ends, which lost 6 bases and 4 bases, there was a span of 13 bases. The CDR3 runs to 14 residues.

This chain uses TRBV21-1 with TRBJ1-5; the table's D call, TRBD1, was not checked against the DNA. TRBV21-1 represents a pseudogene. CDR3 length: 16 amino acids. The CDR3 is CASSALCGTGNQPQHF. CDR3 nucleotides: TGTGCCAGCAGCGCCTTATGCGGGACAGGCAATCAGCCCCAGCATTTT.

The chain is built from TRBV5-6 and TRBJ1-4; 8 bases agree with TRBD1. CDR1 is SGHDT and CDR2 is YYEEEE in the germline V gene. J gave up 6 bases and V 3 bases, and 7 bases lay outside the gene matches. There are 15 residues in the CDR3. The CDR3 is CASSWGTGGDEKLFF. CDR3 DNA: TGTGCCAGCAGCTGGGGGACAGGAGGTGATGAAAAACTGTTTTTT. Using reference TRBV5-6 and TRBJ1-4 for the parts outside the CDR3, the full variable domain is DAGVTQSPTHLIKTRGQQVTLRCSPKSGHDTVSWYQQALGQGPQFIFQYYEEEERQRGNFPDRFSGHQFPNYSSELNVNALLLGDSALYLCASSWGTGGDEKLFFGSGTQLSVL.

The rearrangement links TRBV24-1 to TRBJ2-6; D gene unclear. The CDR3 is 13 residues long. Germline V lookup: CDR1 KGHDR, CDR2 SFDVKD. V was clipped by 6 bases and J by 0 bases, with 2 bases between them. The CDR3 region has the DNA TGTGCCACCAGTCTCTCTGGGGCCAACGTCCTGACTTTC. Its protein is CATSLSGANVLTF.